The sequence of this T cell receptor beta chain was determined in a study of early stage breast cancer tumors. On the study more broadly: Of around 16 invasive breast tumors, about a dozen were hormone receptor-positive, HER2-negative. Roughly 10-fold was the mean read coverage per sample. Study results and caveats: Most shared enriched TCRB sequences were commonly generated ones. Compared with adjacent normal breast, tumors showed about 2.5-fold denser, more clonal T cells.

With V trimmed by 3 bases and J by 5 bases, 12 bases remained unmatched. The CDR3 loop spans 16 amino acids. CDR1 is KGHSH and CDR2 is LQKENI in the germline V gene. The method was immunoSEQ multiplex PCR; TCRdb's version includes in-frame clones alone and lacks a portion of them. The repertoire holds about 72,000 clones, 65% to 85% seen once, with 3.5% in the top ten. The sample holds one count of this clone. Antigen: not known. The specimen sequenced was blood. The rearrangement uses TRBV18 and TRBJ1-1, with 7 bases aligning to TRBD1. The sequence was collected from a person aged 55 to 75 with breast cancer. The CDR3 sequence: CASSPNRGEGPTEAFF. DNA of the CDR3: TGTGCCAGCTCACCTAACAGGGGTGAGGGGCCAACTGAAGCTTTCTTT.